This T cell receptor (beta chain) was recovered during a study of blood T cell repertoires in COVID-19. For the study at large: PBMCs, B-cell-depleted T cells, or T cells were the source of the cDNA or gDNA that made up the material.

Libraries were prepared by immunoSEQ multiplex PCR; TCRdb keeps only in-frame clonotypes and omits some of them. The sample has 100,000 to 150,000 clones, around 86% seen once. V was trimmed by 3 bases and J by 3 bases, leaving 14 bases between them. Per germline, CDR1 DFQATT and CDR2 SNEGSKA (reference sequence). CDR3 length equals 14 residues. Sample: peripheral blood. The source is a man aged 50 or older with active COVID-19. The V call is TRBV20-1, the J call TRBJ1-1, with D tentatively TRBD1 (6 bases). CDR3 in amino acids: CSASPGQKYTEAFF. In DNA form, the CDR3 reads TGCAGTGCTAGTCCCGGACAGAAATACACTGAAGCTTTCTTT.